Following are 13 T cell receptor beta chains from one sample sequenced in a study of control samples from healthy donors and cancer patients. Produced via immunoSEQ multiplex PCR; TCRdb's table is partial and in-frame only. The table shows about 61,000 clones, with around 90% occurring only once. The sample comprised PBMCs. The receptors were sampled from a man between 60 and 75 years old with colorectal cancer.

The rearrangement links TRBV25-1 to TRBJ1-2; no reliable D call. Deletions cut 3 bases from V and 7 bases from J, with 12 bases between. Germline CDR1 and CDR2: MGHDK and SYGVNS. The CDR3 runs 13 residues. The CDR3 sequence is CASSEGGSLGYTF. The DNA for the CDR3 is TGTGCCAGCAGTGAGGGCGGGTCCCTTGGCTACACCTTC.

CDR3 in amino acids: CASSQERWSSYEQYF. In DNA, the CDR3 is TGTGCCAGCAGCCAGGAAAGATGGAGCTCCTACGAGCAGTACTTC. V is TRBV3-1 (or the pseudogene TRBV3-2) and J is TRBJ2-7; the D is unclear. The CDR3 contains 15 residues. Trimming took 3 bases from V and 0 from J, leaving 12 bases between them. CDR1 is LGHDT and CDR2 is YNNKEL in the germline V gene (reference sequence).

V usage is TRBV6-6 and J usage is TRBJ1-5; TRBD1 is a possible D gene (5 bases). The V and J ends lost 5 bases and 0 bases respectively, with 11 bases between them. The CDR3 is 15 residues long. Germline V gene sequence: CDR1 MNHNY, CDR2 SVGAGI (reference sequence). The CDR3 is CASSRTTDSNQPQHF. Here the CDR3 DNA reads TGTGCCAGCAGTCGTACGACAGATAGCAATCAGCCCCAGCATTTT.

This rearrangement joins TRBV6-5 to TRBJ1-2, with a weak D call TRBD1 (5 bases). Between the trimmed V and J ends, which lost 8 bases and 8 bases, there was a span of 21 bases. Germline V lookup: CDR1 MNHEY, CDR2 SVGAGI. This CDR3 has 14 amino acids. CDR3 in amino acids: CASALGPLIQGYTF. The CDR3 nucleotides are TGTGCCAGCGCCTTGGGGCCGCTGATCCAGGGCTACACCTTC.

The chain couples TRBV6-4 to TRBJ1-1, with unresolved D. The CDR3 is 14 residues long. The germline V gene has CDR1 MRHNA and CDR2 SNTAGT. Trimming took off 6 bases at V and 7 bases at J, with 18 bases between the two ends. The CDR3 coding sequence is TGTGCCAGCAGATCCCAGGACTTTTTTGGTGAAGCTTTCTTT. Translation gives CASRSQDFFGEAFF.

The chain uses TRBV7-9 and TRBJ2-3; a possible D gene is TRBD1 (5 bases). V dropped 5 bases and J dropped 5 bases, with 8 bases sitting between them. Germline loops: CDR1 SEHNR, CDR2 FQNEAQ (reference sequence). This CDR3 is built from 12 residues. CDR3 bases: TGTGCCAGCAGCCAGCAGGGAGATACGCAGTATTTT. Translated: CASSQQGDTQYF. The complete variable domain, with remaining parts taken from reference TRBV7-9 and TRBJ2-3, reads DTGVSQNPRHKITKRGQNVTFRCDPISEHNRLYWYRQTLGQGPEFLTYFQNEAQLEKSRLLSDRFSAERPKGSFSTLEIQRTEQGDSAMYLCASSQQGDTQYFGPGTRLTVL.

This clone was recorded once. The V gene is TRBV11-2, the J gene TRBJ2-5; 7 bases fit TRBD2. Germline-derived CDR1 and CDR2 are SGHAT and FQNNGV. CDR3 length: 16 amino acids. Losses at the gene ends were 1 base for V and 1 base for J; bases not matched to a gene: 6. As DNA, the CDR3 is TGTGCCAGCAGCTTAGGGGACTACTCACCCCAAGAGACCCAGTACTTC. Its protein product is CASSLGDYSPQETQYF.

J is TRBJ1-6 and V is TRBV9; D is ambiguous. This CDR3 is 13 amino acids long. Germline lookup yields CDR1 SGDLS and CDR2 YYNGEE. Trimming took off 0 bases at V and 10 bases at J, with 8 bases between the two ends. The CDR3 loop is CASSVVLGSPLHF. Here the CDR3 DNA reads TGTGCCAGCAGCGTAGTCCTCGGGTCACCCCTCCACTTT.

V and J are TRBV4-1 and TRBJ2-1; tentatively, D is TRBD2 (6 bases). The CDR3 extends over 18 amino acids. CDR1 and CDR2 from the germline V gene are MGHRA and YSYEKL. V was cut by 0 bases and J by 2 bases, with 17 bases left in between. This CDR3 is CASSQDGGDSRPYNEQFF. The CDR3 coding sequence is TGCGCCAGCAGCCAAGATGGTGGGGACTCCAGACCCTACAATGAGCAGTTCTTC.

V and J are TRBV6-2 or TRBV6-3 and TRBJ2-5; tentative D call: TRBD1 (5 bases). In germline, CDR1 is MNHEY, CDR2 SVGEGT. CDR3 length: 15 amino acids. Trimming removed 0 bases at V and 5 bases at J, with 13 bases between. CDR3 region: CASSYSLGAAETQYF. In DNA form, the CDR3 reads TGTGCCAGCAGTTACTCCCTAGGGGCGGCGGAGACCCAGTACTTC.

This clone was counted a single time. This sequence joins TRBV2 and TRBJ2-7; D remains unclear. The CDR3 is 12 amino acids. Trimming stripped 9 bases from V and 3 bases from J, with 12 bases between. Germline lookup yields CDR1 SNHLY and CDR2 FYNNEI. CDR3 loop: CASSMGGYEQYF. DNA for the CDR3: TGTGCCAGTAGTATGGGTGGCTACGAGCAGTACTTC.

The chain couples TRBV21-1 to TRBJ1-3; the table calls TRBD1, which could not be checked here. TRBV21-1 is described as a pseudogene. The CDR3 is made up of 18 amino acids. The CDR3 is CASSKDRGLTDSGNTIYF. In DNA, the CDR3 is TGTGCCAGCAGCAAGGACAGGGGCCTTACCGACTCTGGAAACACCATATATTTT.

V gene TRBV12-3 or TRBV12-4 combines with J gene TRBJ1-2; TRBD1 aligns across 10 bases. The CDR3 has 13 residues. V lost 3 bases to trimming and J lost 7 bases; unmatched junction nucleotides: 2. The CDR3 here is CASSFGQGGGYTF. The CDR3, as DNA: TGTGCCAGCAGTTTCGGACAGGGGGGTGGCTACACCTTC.